The 4 T cell receptor beta chains given below trace back to one sample, sequenced in a study of T cells in Graves' hyperthyroidism and ophthalmopathy. Regions amplified from RNA transcripts were the TCR beta CDR3 regions. In the first-round RT-PCR of the TCR CDR3, the HTBI primer set was used. Each CDR3 protein is one row after TCRdb ran MiXCR on the multiplex PCR reads. The data hold roughly 500,000 distinct CDR3 sequences, with 40% to 55% observed a single time. The sample consisted of peripheral blood or thyroid tissue (not recorded which). Receptor source: an adult woman with Graves' disease, either hyperthyroidism or ophthalmopathy (not recorded which).

This clonotype was seen ten or more times. The chain couples TRBV5-1 to TRBJ2-7, with a tentative D call TRBD1 (5 bases). Germline CDR1 is SGHRS and CDR2 is YFSETQ. V gave up 4 bases and J gave up 7 bases, with 15 bases separating them. The CDR3 runs to 13 residues. CDR3 in DNA: TGCGCCAGCAGCCAGGACACCCACGGGGAGCAGTACTTC. Translation: CASSQDTHGEQYF.

A few counts support this clonotype. The chain employs TRBV28 and TRBJ2-5, with 10 bases identical to TRBD1. The CDR3 spans 15 residues. V gave up 7 bases and J gave up 0 bases; unmatched junction bases: 5. Per the germline V gene, CDR1 is MDHEN and CDR2 is SYDVKM. The CDR3 coding sequence is TGTGCCAGCACCCTTGGGACAGGGGACCAAGAGACCCAGTACTTC. Protein: CASTLGTGDQETQYF.

This clonotype showed up many times. V usage is TRBV20-1 and J usage is TRBJ1-4, with TRBD1 as a possible D gene (6 bases). This CDR3 region has 13 residues. CDR1 and CDR2 from the germline V gene are DFQATT and SNEGSKA (reference sequence). Trimming took off 6 bases at V and 1 base at J, with 9 bases between the two ends. As DNA, the CDR3 is TGCAGTGCCAGGGGCGGAACTAATGAAAAACTGTTTTTT. Protein sequence: CSARGGTNEKLFF.

The genes are TRBV4-1 and TRBJ2-5; D not certain. Germline lookup yields CDR1 MGHRA and CDR2 YSYEKL. The V end lost 3 bases, the J end lost 2 bases, and 10 bases lay between the germline ends. This CDR3 spans 14 amino acids. The CDR3: CASSQMGKQETQYF. The CDR3 nucleotides are TGCGCCAGCAGCCAGATGGGCAAGCAAGAGACCCAGTACTTC.